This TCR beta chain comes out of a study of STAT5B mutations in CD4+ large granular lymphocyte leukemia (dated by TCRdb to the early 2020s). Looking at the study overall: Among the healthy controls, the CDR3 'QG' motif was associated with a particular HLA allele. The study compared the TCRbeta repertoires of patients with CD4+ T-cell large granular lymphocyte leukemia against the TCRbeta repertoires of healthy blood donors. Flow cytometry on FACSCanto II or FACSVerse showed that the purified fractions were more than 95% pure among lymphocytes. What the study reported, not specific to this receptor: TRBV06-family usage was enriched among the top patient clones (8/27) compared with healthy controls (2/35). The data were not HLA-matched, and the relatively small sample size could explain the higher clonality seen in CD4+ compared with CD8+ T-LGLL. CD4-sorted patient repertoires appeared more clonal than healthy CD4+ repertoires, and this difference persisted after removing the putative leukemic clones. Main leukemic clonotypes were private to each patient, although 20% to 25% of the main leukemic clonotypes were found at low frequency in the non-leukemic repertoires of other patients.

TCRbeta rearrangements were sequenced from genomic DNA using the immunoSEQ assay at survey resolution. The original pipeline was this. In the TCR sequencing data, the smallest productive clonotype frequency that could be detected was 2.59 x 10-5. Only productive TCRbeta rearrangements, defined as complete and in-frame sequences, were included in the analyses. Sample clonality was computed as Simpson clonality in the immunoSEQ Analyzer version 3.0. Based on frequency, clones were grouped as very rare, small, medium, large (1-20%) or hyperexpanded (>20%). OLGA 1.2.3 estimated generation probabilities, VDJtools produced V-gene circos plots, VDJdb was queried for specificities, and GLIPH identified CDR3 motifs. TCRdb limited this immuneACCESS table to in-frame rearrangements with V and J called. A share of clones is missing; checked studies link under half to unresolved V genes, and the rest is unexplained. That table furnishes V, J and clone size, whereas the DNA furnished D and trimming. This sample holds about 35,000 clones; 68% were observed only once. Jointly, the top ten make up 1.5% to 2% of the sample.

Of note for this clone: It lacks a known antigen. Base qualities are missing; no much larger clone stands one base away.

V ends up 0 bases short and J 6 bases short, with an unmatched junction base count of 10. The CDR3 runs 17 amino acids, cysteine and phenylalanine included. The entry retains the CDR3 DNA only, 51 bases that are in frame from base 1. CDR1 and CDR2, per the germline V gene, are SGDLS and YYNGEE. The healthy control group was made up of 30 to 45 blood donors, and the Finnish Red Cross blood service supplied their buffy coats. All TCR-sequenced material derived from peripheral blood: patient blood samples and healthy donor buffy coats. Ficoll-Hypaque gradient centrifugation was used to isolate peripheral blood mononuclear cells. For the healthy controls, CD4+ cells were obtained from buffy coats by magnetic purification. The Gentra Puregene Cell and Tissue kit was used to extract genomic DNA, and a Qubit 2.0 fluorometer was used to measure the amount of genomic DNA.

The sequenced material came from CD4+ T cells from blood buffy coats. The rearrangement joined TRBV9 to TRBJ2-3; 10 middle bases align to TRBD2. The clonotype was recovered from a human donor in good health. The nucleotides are TGTGCCAGCAGCGTAGCCCCGGCTAGCGGGGGCGGGGATACGCAGTATTTT. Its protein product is CASSVAPASGGGDTQYF.